These 5 T cell receptor beta chains came from one sample sequenced in a study of cytomegalovirus exposure and HLA in healthy donors. The PCR ran on 60 Vbeta and 13 Jbeta primers. The assay was immunoSEQ multiplex PCR, and TCRdb's table has in-frame clones only and misses some. The data contain roughly 150,000 clones, 64% of them singletons. The sequenced sample was PBMCs. The receptors were sampled from a woman between 25 and 40 years old in good health and CMV-seropositive.

J is TRBJ2-1 and V is TRBV7-2; possibly TRBD1 for D (7 bases). The V end was cut by 2 bases, the J end by 10 bases, with 24 bases between. Per the germline V gene, CDR1 is SGHTA and CDR2 is FQGNSA. The CDR3 length is 17 residues. CDR3 residues: CASSLNRGSGGAGEQFF. The CDR3 coding sequence is TGTGCCAGCAGCTTAAACAGGGGCTCTGGCGGGGCCGGCGAGCAGTTCTTC. Using reference TRBV7-2 and TRBJ2-1 for the parts outside the CDR3, the full variable domain is GAGVSQSPSNKVTEKGKDVELRCDPISGHTALYWYRQSLGQGLEFLIYFQGNSAPDKSGLPSDRFSAERTGGSVSTLTIQRTQQEDSAVYLCASSLNRGSGGAGEQFFGPGTRLTVL.

The rearrangement joins TRBV28 to TRBJ1-2, with a tentative D call TRBD1 (6 bases). CDR1 is MDHEN and CDR2 is SYDVKM in the germline V gene. The CDR3 is made up of 14 amino acids. The V end was cut by 7 bases, the J end by 4 bases, with 16 bases between. The CDR3 sequence: CASTTRQVLYGYTF. The DNA for the CDR3 is TGTGCCAGCACCACCAGACAGGTACTCTATGGCTACACCTTC.

The CDR3 region has the DNA TGTGCCAGCAGTGAATTTGGCTGGGGAGGGGAAGCTTTCTTT. Translated: CASSEFGWGGEAFF. This chain joins TRBV2 and TRBJ1-1; no clear D gene. Germline CDR1 reads SNHLY; CDR2 reads FYNNEI. The germline V and J ends were trimmed by 2 bases and 8 bases, with 15 bases remaining between them. This CDR3 comprises 14 residues.

This clone was detected only a few times. This sequence joins TRBV13 and TRBJ2-3, with TRBD2 matching over 7 bases. Germline V gene sequence: CDR1 PRHDT, CDR2 FYEKMQ (reference sequence). Losses at the gene ends were 5 bases for V and 3 bases for J; bases not matched to a gene: 11. This CDR3 contains 16 residues. CDR3 coding DNA: TGTGCCAGCAGCCCAACCCGGCCTAGCGGAACAGATACGCAGTATTTT. Its protein is CASSPTRPSGTDTQYF.

This clone was found a few times. The V and J genes are TRBV6-6 and TRBJ1-6; 11 bases fit TRBD1. The germline V gene has CDR1 MNHNY and CDR2 SVGAGI (reference sequence). V gave up 5 bases and J gave up 9 bases; unmatched junction bases: 3. The CDR3 sequence is 14 residues long. CDR3 bases: TGTGCCAGCAGTGGGACAGGGGGGAGTTCACCCCTCCACTTT. Protein sequence: CASSGTGGSSPLHF.